A few counts support the clone carrying this T cell receptor beta chain. Its antigen is as yet unknown. The data stem from a study of T-cell memory formation after mild COVID-19. Study conclusions and caveats: Cross-reactive memory seemingly joined, as some responding clones were found in pre-infection memory. Clones that shrank (day 15 to 85) were balanced CD4/CD8, whereas later expanders leaned CD4+. CD4+ contracting clones lay mainly in CM and EM, CD8+ ones in EMRA.

Constant-segment-primed 5'RACE gave TCR alpha and TCR beta cDNA libraries with sample barcodes and UMIs. One entry per CDR3 protein, called by TCRdb with MiXCR from the 5' RACE reads. Here the sample spans more than 250,000 distinct CDR3 sequences, more than 15% being singletons. The receptor's source is a man in his late teens or twenties who had mild COVID-19 (a few samples of this study predate the infection). Cell type and time point are not known. The specimen sequenced was PBMCs or a T cell subset sorted from them (not recorded which).

The CDR3 here is CASSFRVSSYEQYV. The CDR3 DNA follows: TGTGCCAGCAGCTTCCGCGTCAGCTCCTACGAGCAGTACGTC. V is TRBV7-2 and J is TRBJ2-7; no firm D call. This CDR3 spans 14 amino acids. Trimming removed 3 bases at V and 0 bases at J, with 9 bases between. Germline V CDR1 and CDR2: SGHTA, FQGNSA.